This TCR beta chain was sequenced during a study of cytomegalovirus exposure and HLA in healthy donors. Overall study results and limits: In the 120 validation repertoires, a later analysis found that first-cohort TCR clusters tended to co-occur. Specific recognition of CMV antigens was confirmed in vitro for three chains (all CMV-associated). The study designated around 150 TCR beta chains cytomegalovirus-associated.

Per the germline V gene, CDR1 is MNHEY and CDR2 is SVGAGI. CDR3 length equals 15 residues. Trimming took 4 bases from V and 2 from J, leaving 12 bases between them. This clone was seen a handful of times. Its antigen is not known. The donors were in the 120-subject validation cohort; that cohort was separate from the roughly 700-subject first cohort. Libraries were prepared by immunoSEQ multiplex PCR; TCRdb keeps only in-frame clonotypes and omits some of them. The data show about 200,000 clones, with around four fifths seen just once and 5.5% to 7% held by the top ten. This chain joins TRBV6-5 and TRBJ1-3, with D perhaps TRBD1 (5 bases). Material for sequencing was PBMCs. The origin of this receptor is a woman under 30 in good health and CMV-seronegative. CDR3 region: CASSWGLRPGNTIYF. The CDR3 nucleotides read TGTGCCAGCAGTTGGGGACTGCGCCCTGGAAACACCATATATTTT.